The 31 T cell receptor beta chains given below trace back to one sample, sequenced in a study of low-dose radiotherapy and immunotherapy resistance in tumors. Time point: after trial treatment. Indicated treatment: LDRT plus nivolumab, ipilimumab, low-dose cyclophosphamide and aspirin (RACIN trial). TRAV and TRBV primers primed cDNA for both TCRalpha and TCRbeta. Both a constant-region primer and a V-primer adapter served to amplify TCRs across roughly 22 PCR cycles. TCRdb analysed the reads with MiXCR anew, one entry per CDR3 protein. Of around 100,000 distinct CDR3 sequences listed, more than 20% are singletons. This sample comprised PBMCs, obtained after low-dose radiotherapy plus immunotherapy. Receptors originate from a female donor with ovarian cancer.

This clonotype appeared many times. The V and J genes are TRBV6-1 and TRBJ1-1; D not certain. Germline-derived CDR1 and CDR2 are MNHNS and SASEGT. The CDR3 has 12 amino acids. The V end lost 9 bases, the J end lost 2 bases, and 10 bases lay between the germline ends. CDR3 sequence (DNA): TGTGCCAGTTGGACGGAAAACACTGAAGCTTTCTTT. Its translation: CASWTENTEAFF.

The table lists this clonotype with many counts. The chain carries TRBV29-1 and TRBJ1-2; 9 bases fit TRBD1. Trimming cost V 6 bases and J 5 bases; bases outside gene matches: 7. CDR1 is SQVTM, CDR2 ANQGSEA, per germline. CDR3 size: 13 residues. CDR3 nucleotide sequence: TGCAGCGTCAGGGAAGGGACAGGGTATGGCTACACCTTC. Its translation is CSVREGTGYGYTF. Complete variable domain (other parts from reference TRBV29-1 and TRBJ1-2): SAVISQKPSRDICQRGTSLTIQCQVDSQVTMMFWYRQQPGQSLTLIATANQGSEATYESGFVIDKFPISRPNLTFSTLTVSNMSPEDSSIYLCSVREGTGYGYTFGSGTRLTVV.

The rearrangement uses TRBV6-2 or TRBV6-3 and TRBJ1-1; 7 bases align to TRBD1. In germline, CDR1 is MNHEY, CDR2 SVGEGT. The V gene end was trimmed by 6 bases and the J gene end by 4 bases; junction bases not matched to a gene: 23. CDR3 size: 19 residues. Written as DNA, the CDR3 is TGTGCCAGCAGCGCTTCTGGTTTTCATGTTTGGACAGGATCCACTGAAGCTTTCTTT. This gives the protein CASSASGFHVWTGSTEAFF.

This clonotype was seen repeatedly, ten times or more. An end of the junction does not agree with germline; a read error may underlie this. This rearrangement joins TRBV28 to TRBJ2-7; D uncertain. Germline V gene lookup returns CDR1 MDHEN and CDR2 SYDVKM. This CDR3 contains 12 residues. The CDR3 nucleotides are TGTGCCAGCAGCTTATATCCCTACGAGCAGTACTTC. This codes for CASSLYPYEQYF.

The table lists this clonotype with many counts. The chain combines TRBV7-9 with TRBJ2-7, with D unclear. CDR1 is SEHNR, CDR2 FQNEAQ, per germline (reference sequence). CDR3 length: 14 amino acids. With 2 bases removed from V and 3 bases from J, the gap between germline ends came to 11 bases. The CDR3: CASSLSDAVYEQYF. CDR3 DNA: TGTGCCAGCAGCTTAAGTGATGCCGTCTACGAGCAGTACTTC. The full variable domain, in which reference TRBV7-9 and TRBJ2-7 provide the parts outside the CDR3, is DTGVSQNPRHKITKRGQNVTFRCDPISEHNRLYWYRQTLGQGPEFLTYFQNEAQLEKSRLLSDRFSAERPKGSFSTLEIQRTEQGDSAMYLCASSLSDAVYEQYFGPGTRLTVT.

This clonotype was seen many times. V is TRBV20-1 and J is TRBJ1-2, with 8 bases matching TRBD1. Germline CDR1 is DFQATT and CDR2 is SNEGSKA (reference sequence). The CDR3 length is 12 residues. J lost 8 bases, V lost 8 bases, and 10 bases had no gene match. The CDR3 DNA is TGCAGTTCTGACAGGGGCCTTTTAGGCTACACCTTC. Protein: CSSDRGLLGYTF.

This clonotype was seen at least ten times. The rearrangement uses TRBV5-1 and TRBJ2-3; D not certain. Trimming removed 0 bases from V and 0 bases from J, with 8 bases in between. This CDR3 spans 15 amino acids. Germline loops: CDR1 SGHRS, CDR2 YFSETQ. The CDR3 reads CASSLGDLSTDTQYF. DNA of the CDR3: TGCGCCAGCAGCTTGGGGGATCTTAGCACAGATACGCAGTATTTT.

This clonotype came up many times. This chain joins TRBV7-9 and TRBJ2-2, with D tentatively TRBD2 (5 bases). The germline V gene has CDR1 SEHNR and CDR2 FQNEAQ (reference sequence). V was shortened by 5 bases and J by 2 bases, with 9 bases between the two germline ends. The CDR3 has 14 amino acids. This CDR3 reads CASSQDSNTGELFF. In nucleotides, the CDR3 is TGTGCCAGCAGCCAGGACTCAAACACCGGGGAGCTGTTTTTT.

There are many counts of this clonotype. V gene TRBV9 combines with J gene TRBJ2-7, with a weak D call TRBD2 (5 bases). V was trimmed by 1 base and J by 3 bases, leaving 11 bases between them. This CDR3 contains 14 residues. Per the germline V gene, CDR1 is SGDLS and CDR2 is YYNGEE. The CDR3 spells CASSVRGTSYEQYF. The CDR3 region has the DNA TGTGCCAGCAGCGTACGGGGTACTAGCTACGAGCAGTACTTC.

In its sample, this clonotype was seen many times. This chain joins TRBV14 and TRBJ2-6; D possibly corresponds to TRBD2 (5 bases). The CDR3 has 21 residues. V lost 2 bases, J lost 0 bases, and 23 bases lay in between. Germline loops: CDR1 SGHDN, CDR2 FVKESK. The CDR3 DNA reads TGTGCCAGCAGCCAATACGATGTGGGGAGAGGAGGCGTCTCTGGGGCCAACGTCCTGACTTTC. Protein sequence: CASSQYDVGRGGVSGANVLTF. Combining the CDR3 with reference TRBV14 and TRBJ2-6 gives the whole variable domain EAGVTQFPSHSVIEKGQTVTLRCDPISGHDNLYWYRRVMGKEIKFLLHFVKESKQDESGMPNNRFLAERTGGTYSTLKVQPAELEDSGVYFCASSQYDVGRGGVSGANVLTFGAGSRLTVL.

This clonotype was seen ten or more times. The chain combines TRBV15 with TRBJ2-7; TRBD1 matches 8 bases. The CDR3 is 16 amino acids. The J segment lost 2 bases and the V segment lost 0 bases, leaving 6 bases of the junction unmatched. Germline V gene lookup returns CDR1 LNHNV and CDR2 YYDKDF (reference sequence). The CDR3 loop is CATSRDWTGSPYEQYF. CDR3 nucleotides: TGTGCCACCAGCAGAGATTGGACAGGGTCCCCCTACGAGCAGTACTTC. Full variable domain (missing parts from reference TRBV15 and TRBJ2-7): DAMVIQNPRYQVTQFGKPVTLSCSQTLNHNVMYWYQQKSSQAPKLLFHYYDKDFNNEADTPDNFQSRRPNTSFCFLDIRSPGLGDTAMYLCATSRDWTGSPYEQYFGPGTRLTVT.

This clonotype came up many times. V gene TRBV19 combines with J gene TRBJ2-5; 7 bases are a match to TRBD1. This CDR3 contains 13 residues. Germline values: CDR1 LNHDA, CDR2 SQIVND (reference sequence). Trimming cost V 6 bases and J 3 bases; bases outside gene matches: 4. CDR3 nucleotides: TGTGCCAGTAGAAACAGGGGAGAAGAGACCCAGTACTTC. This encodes CASRNRGEETQYF.

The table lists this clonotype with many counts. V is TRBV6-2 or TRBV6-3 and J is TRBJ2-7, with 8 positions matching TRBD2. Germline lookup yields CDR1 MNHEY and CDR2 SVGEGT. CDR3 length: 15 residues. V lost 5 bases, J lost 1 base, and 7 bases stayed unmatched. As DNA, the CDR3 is TGTGCCAGCAGTCAGGCGGGAGGTCAATCCTACGAGCAGTACTTC. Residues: CASSQAGGQSYEQYF.

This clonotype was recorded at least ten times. CDR3 DNA: TGTGCCAGCAGGATTAGCGGGAGGGAGTACGAGCAGTACTTC. Translated: CASRISGREYEQYF. The chain links TRBV6-6 to TRBJ2-7; TRBD2 matches 11 bases. CDR3 length: 14 residues. Germline CDR1 reads MNHNY; CDR2 reads SVGAGI (reference sequence). Unmatched junction bases numbered 5, after V lost 6 bases and J lost 4 bases.

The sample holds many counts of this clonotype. The CDR3 DNA reads as TGCAGTGCTAGAAGCATACAGGGCGGAAACGGTCAGCCCCAGCATTTT. Its protein product is CSARSIQGGNGQPQHF. The rearrangement links TRBV20-1 to TRBJ1-5, with D possibly TRBD1 on 6 matching bases. V was cut by 2 bases and J by 6 bases, with 20 bases left in between. This CDR3 contains 16 residues. Germline loops: CDR1 DFQATT, CDR2 SNEGSKA (reference sequence).

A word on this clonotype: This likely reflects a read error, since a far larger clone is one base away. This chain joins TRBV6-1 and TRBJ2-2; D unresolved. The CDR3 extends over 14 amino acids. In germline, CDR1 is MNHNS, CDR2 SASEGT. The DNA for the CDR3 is TGTGCCAGCAGTTACTTAAGGAGAACCGTGGAGCTGTTTTTT. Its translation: CASSYLRRTVELFF.

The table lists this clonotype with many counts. Here the CDR3 DNA reads TGCGCCAGCAGCTTGACGGACAGGGCAAGTGAAAAACTGTTTTTT. Amino acids: CASSLTDRASEKLFF. The chain joins TRBV5-1 to TRBJ1-4, with 8 bases lining up with TRBD1. Looked up from germline, CDR1 is SGHRS and CDR2 is YFSETQ. CDR3 length: 15 amino acids. V lost 1 base, J lost 7 bases, and 6 bases stayed unmatched. Full variable domain (rest looked up from reference TRBV5-1 and TRBJ1-4): KAGVTQTPRYLIKTRGQQVTLSCSPISGHRSVSWYQQTPGQGLQFLFEYFSETQRNKGNFPGRFSGRQFSNSRSEMNVSTLELGDSALYLCASSLTDRASEKLFFGSGTQLSVL.

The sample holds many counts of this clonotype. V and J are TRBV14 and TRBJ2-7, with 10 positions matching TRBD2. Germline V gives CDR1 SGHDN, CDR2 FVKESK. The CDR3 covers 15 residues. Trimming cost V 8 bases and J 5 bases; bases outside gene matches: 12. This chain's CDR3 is CASGISGGTAHEQYF. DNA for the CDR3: TGTGCCAGCGGAATTAGCGGGGGGACCGCCCACGAGCAGTACTTC. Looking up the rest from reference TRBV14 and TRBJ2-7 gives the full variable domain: EAGVTQFPSHSVIEKGQTVTLRCDPISGHDNLYWYRRVMGKEIKFLLHFVKESKQDESGMPNNRFLAERTGGTYSTLKVQPAELEDSGVYFCASGISGGTAHEQYFGPGTRLTVT.

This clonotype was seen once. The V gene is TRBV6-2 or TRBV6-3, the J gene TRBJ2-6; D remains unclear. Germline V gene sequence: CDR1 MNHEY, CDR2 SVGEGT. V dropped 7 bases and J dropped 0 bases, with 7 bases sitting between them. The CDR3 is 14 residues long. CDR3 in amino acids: CASNWDSGANVLTF. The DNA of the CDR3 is TGTGCCAGCAACTGGGACTCTGGGGCCAACGTCCTGACTTTC.

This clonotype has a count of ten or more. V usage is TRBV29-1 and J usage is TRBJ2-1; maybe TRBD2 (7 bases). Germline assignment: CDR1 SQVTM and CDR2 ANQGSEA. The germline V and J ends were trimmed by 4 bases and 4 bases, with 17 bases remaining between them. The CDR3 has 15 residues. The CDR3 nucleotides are TGCAGCGTTGGTCGGCGGGCGGGGGCTTACAATGAGCAGTTCTTC. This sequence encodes CSVGRRAGAYNEQFF.

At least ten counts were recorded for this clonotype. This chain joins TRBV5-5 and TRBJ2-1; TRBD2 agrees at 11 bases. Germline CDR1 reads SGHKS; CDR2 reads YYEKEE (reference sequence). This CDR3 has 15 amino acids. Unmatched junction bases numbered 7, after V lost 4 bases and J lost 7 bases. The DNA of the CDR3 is TGTGCCAGCAGCGTAGCGGGAGGGCCATGGAATGAGCAGTTCTTC. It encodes CASSVAGGPWNEQFF. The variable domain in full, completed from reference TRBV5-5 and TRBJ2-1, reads DAGVTQSPTHLIKTRGQQVTLRCSPISGHKSVSWYQQVLGQGPQFIFQYYEKEERGRGNFPDRFSARQFPNYSSELNVNALLLGDSALYLCASSVAGGPWNEQFFGPGTRLTVL.

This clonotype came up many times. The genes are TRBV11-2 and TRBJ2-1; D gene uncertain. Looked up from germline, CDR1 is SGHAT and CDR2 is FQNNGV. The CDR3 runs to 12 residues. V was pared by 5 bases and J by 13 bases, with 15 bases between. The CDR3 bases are TGTGCCAGCAGCACAGCCCGACTCACCCAGTTCTTC. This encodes CASSTARLTQFF.

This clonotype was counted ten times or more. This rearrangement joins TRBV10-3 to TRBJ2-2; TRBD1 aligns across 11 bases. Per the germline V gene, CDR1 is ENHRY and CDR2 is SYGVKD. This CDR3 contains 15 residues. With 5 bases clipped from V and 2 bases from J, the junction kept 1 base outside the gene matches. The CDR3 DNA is TGTGCCATCAGTCGGACAGGGGGCAACACCGGGGAGCTGTTTTTT. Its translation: CAISRTGGNTGELFF.

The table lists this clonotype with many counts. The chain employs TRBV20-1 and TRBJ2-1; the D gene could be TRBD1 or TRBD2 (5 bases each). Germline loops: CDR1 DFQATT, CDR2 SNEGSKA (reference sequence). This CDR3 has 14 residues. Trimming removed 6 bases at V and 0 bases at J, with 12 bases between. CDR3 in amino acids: CSALPGSSYNEQFF. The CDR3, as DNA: TGCAGTGCCCTCCCAGGGAGCTCCTACAATGAGCAGTTCTTC.

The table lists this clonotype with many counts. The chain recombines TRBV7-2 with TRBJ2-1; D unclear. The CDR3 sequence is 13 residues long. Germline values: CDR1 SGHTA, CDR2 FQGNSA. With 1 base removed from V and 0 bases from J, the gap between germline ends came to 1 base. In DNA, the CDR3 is TGTGCCAGCAGCTTAGACTCCTACAATGAGCAGTTCTTC. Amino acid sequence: CASSLDSYNEQFF.

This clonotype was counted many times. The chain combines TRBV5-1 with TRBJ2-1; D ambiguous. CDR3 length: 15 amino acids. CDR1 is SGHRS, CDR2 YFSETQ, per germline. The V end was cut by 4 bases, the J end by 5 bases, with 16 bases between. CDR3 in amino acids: CASSQRIKADNEQFF. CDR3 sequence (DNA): TGCGCCAGCAGCCAAAGGATAAAGGCGGACAATGAGCAGTTCTTC.

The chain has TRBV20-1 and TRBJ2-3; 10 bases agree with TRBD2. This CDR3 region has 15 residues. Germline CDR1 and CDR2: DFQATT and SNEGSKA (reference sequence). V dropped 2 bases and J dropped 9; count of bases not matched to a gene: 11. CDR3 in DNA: TGCAGTGCTAGACCCGCCGCCCTAGCGGGAGAGACGCAGTATTTT. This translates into CSARPAALAGETQYF.

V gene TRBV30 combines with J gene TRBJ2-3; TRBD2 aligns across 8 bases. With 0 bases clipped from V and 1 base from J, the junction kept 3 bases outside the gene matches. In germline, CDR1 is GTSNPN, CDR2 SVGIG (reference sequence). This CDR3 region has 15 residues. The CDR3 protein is CAWSVPSGRTDTQYF. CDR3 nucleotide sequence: TGTGCCTGGAGTGTACCTAGCGGGCGCACAGATACGCAGTATTTT.

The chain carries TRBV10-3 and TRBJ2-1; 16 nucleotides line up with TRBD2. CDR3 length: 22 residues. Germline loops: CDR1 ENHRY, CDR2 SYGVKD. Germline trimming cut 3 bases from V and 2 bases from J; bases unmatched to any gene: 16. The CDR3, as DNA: TGTGCCATCAGTGAACACGGGACTAGCGGGAGGGTTCAGGGAAGACCCTACAATGAGCAGTTCTTC. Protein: CAISEHGTSGRVQGRPYNEQFF.

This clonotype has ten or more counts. The CDR3 coding sequence is TGTGCCAGCAGTCTAAACAGGGGGCCCCTCCACTTT. Translating gives CASSLNRGPLHF. The V and J genes are TRBV6-1 and TRBJ1-6; 8 bases line up with TRBD1. This CDR3 region has 12 residues. Trimming removed 5 bases from V and 13 bases from J; junction bases left unmatched: 4. Germline V gene lookup returns CDR1 MNHNS and CDR2 SASEGT.

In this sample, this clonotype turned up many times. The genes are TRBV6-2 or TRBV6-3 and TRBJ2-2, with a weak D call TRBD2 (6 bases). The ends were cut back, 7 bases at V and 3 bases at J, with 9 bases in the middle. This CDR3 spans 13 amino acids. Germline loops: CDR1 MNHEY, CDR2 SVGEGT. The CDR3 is CASKRGYTGELFF. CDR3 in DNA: TGTGCCAGCAAACGGGGGTACACCGGGGAGCTGTTTTTT.